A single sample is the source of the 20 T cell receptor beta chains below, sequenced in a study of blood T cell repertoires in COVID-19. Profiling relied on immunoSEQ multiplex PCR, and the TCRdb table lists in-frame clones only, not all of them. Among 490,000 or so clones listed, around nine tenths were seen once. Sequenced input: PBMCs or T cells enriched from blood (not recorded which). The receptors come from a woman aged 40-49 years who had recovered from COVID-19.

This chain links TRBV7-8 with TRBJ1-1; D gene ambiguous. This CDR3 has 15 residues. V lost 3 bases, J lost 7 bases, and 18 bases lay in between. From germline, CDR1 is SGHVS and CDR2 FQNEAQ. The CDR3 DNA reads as TGTGCCAGCAGCTTCACTCCACAGACACGATTTGAAGCTTTCTTT. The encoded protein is CASSFTPQTRFEAFF.

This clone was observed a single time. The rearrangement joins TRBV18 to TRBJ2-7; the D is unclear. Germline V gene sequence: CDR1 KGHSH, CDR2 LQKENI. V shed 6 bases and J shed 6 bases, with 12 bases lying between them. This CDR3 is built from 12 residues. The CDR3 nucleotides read TGTGCCAGCTCTCTTCCGCTGAGCGAGCAGTACTTC. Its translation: CASSLPLSEQYF. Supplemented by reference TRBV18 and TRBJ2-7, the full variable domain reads NAGVMQNPRHLVRRRGQEARLRCSPMKGHSHVYWYRQLPEEGLKFMVYLQKENIIDESGMPKERFSAEFPKEGPSILRIQQVVRGDSAAYFCASSLPLSEQYFGPGTRLTVT.

CDR3 amino acids: CASSQERLPGTQYF. The CDR3 bases are TGCGCCAGCAGCCAAGAGAGGCTACCCGGGACCCAGTACTTC. The chain joins TRBV4-1 to TRBJ2-5; D is unclear. The V end was cut by 0 bases, the J end by 7 bases, with 12 bases between. The length of the CDR3 is 14 residues. Germline V gene lookup returns CDR1 MGHRA and CDR2 YSYEKL.

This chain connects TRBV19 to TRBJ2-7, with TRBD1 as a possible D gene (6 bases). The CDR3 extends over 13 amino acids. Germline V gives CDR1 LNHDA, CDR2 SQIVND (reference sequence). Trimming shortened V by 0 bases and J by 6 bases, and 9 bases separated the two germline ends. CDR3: CASSIETGSEQYF. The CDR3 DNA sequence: TGTGCCAGTAGTATAGAGACAGGTTCCGAGCAGTACTTC.

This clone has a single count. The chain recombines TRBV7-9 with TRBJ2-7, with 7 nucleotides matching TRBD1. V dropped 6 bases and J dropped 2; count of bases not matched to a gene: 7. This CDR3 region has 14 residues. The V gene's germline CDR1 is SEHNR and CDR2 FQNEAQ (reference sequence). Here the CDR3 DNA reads TGTGCCAGCAGTGAATCGGGACAGCCCTACGAGCAGTACTTC. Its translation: CASSESGQPYEQYF.

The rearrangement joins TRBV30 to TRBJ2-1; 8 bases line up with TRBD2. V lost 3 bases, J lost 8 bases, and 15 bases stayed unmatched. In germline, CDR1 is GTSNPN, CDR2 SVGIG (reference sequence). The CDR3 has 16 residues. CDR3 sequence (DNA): TGTGCCTGGAGCCCTGACGGGAGGGCCCTCGGCGATGAGCAGTTCTTC. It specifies CAWSPDGRALGDEQFF.

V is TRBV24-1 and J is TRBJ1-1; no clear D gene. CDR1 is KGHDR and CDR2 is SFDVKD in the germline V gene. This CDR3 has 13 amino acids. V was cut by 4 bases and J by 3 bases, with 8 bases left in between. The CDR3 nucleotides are TGTGCCACCAGTGACCCACAGTACACTGAAGCTTTCTTT. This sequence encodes CATSDPQYTEAFF.

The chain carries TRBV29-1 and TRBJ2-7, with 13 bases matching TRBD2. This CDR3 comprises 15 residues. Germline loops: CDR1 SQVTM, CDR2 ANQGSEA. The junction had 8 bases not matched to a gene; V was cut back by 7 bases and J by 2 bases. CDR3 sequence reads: CSAQGTSGRAYEQYF. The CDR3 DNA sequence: TGCAGCGCCCAGGGAACTAGCGGGAGGGCCTACGAGCAGTACTTC.

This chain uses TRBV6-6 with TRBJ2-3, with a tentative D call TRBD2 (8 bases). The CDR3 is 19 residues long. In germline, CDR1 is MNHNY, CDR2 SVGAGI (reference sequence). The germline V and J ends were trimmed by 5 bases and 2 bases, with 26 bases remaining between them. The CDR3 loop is CASSPGGRFASGYTDTQYF. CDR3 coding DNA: TGTGCCAGCAGTCCAGGGGGTAGATTTGCTAGCGGGTACACAGATACGCAGTATTTT.

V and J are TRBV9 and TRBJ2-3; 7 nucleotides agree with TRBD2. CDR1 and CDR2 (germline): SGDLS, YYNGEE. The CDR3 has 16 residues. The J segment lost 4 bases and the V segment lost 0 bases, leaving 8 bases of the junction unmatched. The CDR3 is CASSVGTRSKADTQYF. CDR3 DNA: TGTGCCAGCAGCGTAGGGACTAGGTCGAAGGCAGATACGCAGTATTTT.

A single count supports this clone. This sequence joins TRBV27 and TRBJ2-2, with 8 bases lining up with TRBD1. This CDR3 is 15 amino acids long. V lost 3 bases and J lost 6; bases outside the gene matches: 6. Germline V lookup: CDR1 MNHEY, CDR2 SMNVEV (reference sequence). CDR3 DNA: TGTGCCAGCAGTTTTTTGACAGGGGCGGCCGGGGAGCTGTTTTTT. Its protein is CASSFLTGAAGELFF.

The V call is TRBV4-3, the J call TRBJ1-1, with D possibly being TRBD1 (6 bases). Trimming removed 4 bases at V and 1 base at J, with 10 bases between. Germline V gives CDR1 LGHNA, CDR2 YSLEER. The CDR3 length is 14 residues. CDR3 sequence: CASSRGPRNTEAFF. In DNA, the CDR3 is TGCGCCAGCAGCCGGGGGCCTAGGAACACTGAAGCTTTCTTT.

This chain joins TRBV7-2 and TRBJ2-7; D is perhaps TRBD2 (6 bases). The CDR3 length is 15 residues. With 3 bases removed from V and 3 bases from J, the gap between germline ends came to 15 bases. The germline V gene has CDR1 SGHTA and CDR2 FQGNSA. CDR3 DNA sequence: TGTGCCAGCAGCTTTGTCGCGGGGCAGGGCTACGAGCAGTACTTC. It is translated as CASSFVAGQGYEQYF.

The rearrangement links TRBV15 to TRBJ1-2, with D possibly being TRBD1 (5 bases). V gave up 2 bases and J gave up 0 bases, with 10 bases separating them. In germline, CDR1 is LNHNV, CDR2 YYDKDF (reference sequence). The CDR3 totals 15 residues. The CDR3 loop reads CATSRTGTPNYGYTF. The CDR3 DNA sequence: TGTGCCACCAGCAGAACCGGGACTCCTAACTATGGCTACACCTTC.

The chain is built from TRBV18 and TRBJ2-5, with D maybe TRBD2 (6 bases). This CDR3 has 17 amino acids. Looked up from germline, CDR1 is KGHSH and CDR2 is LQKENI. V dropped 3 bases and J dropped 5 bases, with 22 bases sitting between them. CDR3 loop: CASSPLSVISSEETQYF. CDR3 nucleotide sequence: TGTGCCAGCTCACCCCTCTCAGTGATTTCTAGCGAGGAGACCCAGTACTTC.

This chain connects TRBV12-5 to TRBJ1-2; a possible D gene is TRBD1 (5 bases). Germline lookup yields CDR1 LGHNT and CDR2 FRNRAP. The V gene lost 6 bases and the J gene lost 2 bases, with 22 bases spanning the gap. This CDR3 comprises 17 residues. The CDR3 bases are TGTGCTAGTGGACCGTACTCCCAAATGACAGAGAACTATGGCTACACCTTC. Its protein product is CASGPYSQMTENYGYTF.

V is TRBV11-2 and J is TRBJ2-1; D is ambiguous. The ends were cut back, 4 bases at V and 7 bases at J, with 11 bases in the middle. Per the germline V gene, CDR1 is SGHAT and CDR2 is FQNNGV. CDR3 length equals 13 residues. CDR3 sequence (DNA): TGTGCCAGCAGCTCAGACTTACAGAATGAGCAGTTCTTC. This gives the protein CASSSDLQNEQFF. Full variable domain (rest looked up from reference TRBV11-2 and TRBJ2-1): EAGVAQSPRYKIIEKRQSVAFWCNPISGHATLYWYQQILGQGPKLLIQFQNNGVVDDSQLPKDRFSAERLKGVDSTLKIQPAKLEDSAVYLCASSSDLQNEQFFGPGTRLTVL.

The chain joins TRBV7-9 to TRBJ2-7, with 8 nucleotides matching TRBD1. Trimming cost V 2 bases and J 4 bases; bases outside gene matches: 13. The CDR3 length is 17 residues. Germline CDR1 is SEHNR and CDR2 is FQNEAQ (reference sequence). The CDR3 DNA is TGTGCCAGCAGCTTACCCACAGGCAGGGGGCGAATGTACGAGCAGTACTTC. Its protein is CASSLPTGRGRMYEQYF.

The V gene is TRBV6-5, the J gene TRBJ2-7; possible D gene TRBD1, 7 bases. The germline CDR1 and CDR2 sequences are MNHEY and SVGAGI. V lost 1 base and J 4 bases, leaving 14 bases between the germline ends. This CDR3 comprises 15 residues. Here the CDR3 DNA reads TGTGCCAGCAGTTACTTAACAGGGGAGGCTTACGAGCAGTACTTC. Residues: CASSYLTGEAYEQYF.

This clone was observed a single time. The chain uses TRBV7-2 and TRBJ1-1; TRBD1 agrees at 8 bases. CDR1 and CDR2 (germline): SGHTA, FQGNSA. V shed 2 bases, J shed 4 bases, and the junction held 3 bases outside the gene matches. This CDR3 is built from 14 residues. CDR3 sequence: CASSLNTGGTEAFF. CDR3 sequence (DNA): TGTGCCAGCAGCTTAAATACAGGGGGCACTGAAGCTTTCTTT. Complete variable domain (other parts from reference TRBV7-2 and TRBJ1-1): GAGVSQSPSNKVTEKGKDVELRCDPISGHTALYWYRQSLGQGLEFLIYFQGNSAPDKSGLPSDRFSAERTGGSVSTLTIQRTQQEDSAVYLCASSLNTGGTEAFFGQGTRLTVV.